A selection of T cell receptor beta chains follows, all from one sample in a study of shared clonotypes between healthy human individuals. TCRdb's table, derived via immunoSEQ multiplex PCR, lists solely in-frame clones and lacks some. The sample contains some 300,000 clones, over 70% of which appear only once. The sequencing sample was made of memory CD4+ T cells sorted from blood. The receptor source for this set is a young man in good health. The CDR3 runs from the conserved cysteine through the conserved F or W.

V gene | CDR3 protein
TRBV28 | CASSFPSARETQYF
TRBV29-1 | CSARWGDTEAFF
TRBV4-2 | CASSPGTGATTDTQYF
TRBV28 | CASSPVRHTKSSYEQYF
TRBV9 | CASSVGSGVWYEQYF
TRBV18 | CASSPTDDQNYGYTF
TRBV5-4 | CASSSRGRTNTEAFF
TRBV6-5 | CASSYLLGGEQFF
TRBV30 | CAWSRGLAFAGEQYF
TRBV7-3 | CASSSNLAGGPRNEQFF
TRBV7-2 | CASSPGHEQYF
TRBV18 | CASTSQANTEAFF
TRBV11-2 | CASSTRDSQKTQYF
TRBV28 | CASSSRLAGYNEQFF
TRBV27 | CASSLRGREKLFF
TRBV19 | CASSIEIAGVADTQYF
TRBV6-6 | CASSVTTGGELFF
TRBV28 | CASGDGALNTEAFF
TRBV28 | CASSSPGTSTDTQYF
TRBV19 | CASSIIPGRRTEAFF
TRBV18 | CASSPGTDQPQHF
TRBV19 | CASMPWSSYNEQFF
TRBV5-4 | CASSWTSGGTGELFF
TRBV5-1 | CASSSGTVDYGYTF
TRBV18 | CASSPGHSYNEQFF
TRBV7-3 | CASSLNRQVYGYTF
TRBV28 | CASSAFDEQYF
TRBV7-2 | CASSPGETSGRAIYF
TRBV7-9 | CASSLSGGQDTQYF
TRBV21-1 | CASSKVYSEGKGNQPQHF
TRBV18 | CASSQQGALNTEAFF
TRBV4-3 | CASSQDVGVETQYF
TRBV30 | CAWSVGLAYEQYF
TRBV18 | CASSPEAGWIGELFF
TRBV5-1 | CASSLALGNSYNEQFF
TRBV10-3 | CAAGTSETYEQYF
TRBV2 | CASRYRGGTEAFF
TRBV25-1 | CASRPKPGPETDTQYF
TRBV5-6 | CASSWGRDNQPQHF